This TCR beta chain appears in the sequencing data of a study of graft-versus-host responses after intestinal transplantation. Produced via immunoSEQ multiplex PCR; TCRdb's table is partial and in-frame only. Of about 73,000 clones listed, roughly 90% were seen once; the top ten hold roughly 3.9%. A few counts support this clone. Its specificity is unknown. This TCR was recovered from a human donor who was the organ donor for an intestinal transplant. This specimen was unstimulated CD8+ T cells sorted from spleen or lymph node cells, taken before transplant.

Here the CDR3 reads CASILIGGHNSPLHF. CDR3 sequence (DNA): TGTGCCAGCATCCTGATCGGGGGTCATAATTCACCCCTCCACTTT. The chain couples TRBV6-1 to TRBJ1-6; maybe TRBD1 (5 bases). The germline V gene encodes CDR1 MNHNS and CDR2 SASEGT. The CDR3 has 15 amino acids. V was trimmed by 7 bases and J by 5 bases, leaving 15 bases between them.